The 2 T cell receptor beta chains in this list originate from one sample, sequenced in a study of blood T cell repertoires in COVID-19. Sequencing was performed with immunoSEQ multiplex PCR; in TCRdb, only in-frame clones are kept and a portion is missing. The sample gives about 320,000 clones, 85% of which show up once; 1.9% is in the top ten. Sequencing input: PBMCs or T cells enriched from blood (not recorded which). These receptors were obtained from a young woman who had been exposed to COVID-19.

The chain recombines TRBV4-3 with TRBJ2-7; tentatively, D is TRBD1 (5 bases). Germline V gene data show CDR1 as LGHNA and CDR2 as YSLEER. The CDR3 contains 14 residues. Deletions cut 1 base from V and 4 bases from J, with 11 bases between. CDR3 DNA: TGCGCCAGCAGCCAAGGTGCAGGGTATTACGAGCAGTACTTC. Residues: CASSQGAGYYEQYF.

About this clone: As the CDR3 is not closed by the conserved phenylalanine or tryptophan, this likely results from a read error. The V gene is TRBV2, the J gene TRBJ1-2; 7 bases line up with TRBD1. J gave up 4 bases and V 9 bases, and 8 bases lay outside the gene matches. This CDR3 region has 13 residues. Germline lookup yields CDR1 SNHLY and CDR2 FYNNEI. The CDR3 DNA is TGTGCCAGGGAAGACAGGGCGGCCTATGGCTACACCCTC. It yields the protein CAREDRAAYGYTL.